Below, one T cell receptor beta chain is given with its context. Repertoires were generated with immunoSEQ multiplex PCR, while TCRdb's copy carries only in-frame clones and drops some. The sample carries 240,000 or so clones, approximately 86% recorded once. This sample was included in a study of blood T cell repertoires in COVID-19. Study-level information: The United States, Italy and Spain provided the acute and convalescent COVID-19 samples.

This CDR3 is built from 15 residues. The V gene end was trimmed by 5 bases and the J gene end by 6 bases; junction bases not matched to a gene: 4. The germline gives CDR1 MNHEY, CDR2 SVGEGT. This clonotype was obtained from a woman in her twenties or thirties who had recovered from COVID-19. Sequencing was carried out using peripheral blood. V and J are TRBV6-2 or TRBV6-3 and TRBJ1-6; 10 bases are a match to TRBD1. The CDR3 DNA reads as TGTGCCAGCAGTCCGACAGGGGGCCGTAATTCACCCCTCCACTTT. It specifies CASSPTGGRNSPLHF.